The clone carrying this T cell receptor (beta chain) was picked up many times. V lost 0 bases, J lost 2 bases, and 15 bases lay in between. Germline CDR1 SGHNT, CDR2 YENEEA. The CDR3 length is 17 residues. The sample belongs to a study of T cells in Graves' hyperthyroidism and ophthalmopathy. Diagnostic decisions used clinical symptoms, serum thyroxine and TRAb, thyroid ultrasound and orbital computed tomography. TCR beta CDR3 sequences were amplified from RNA transcripts. With the HTBI primer set, the TCR CDR3 went through a first round of RT-PCR. TCRdb re-analysed the multiplex PCR reads in MiXCR, keeping a single row per CDR3 protein. This sample carries over 120,000 distinct CDR3 sequences, roughly 23% of them seen once, and the ten largest clones take 65% to 80%.

The TCR was taken from a woman aged 45-65 years with Graves' hyperthyroidism that later progressed to Graves' ophthalmopathy. The chain links TRBV11-3 to TRBJ2-3, with D hard to call. Sequencing used blood. The CDR3 DNA sequence: TGTGCCAGCAGCTTAGAGGCCCCACGTACTCCCACAGATACGCAGTATTTT. Translated: CASSLEAPRTPTDTQYF.